This T cell receptor (beta chain) emerged from a study of blood T cell repertoires in COVID-19. Measured with immunoSEQ multiplex PCR; TCRdb has only the in-frame clones, and not every one. The profile covers a few hundred thousand clones, with roughly 88% appearing a single time and about 1.2% taken by the ten largest. Which cohort a participant joined came from the clinical history participants gave. After removal of 1 base from V and 6 bases from J, the junction contained 6 bases not matched to a gene. Germline lookup yields CDR1 LGHNA and CDR2 YSLEER. CDR3 length: 15 amino acids. This TCR was recovered from a middle-aged woman with acute COVID-19. The V call is TRBV4-3, the J call TRBJ1-3, with 7 bases that match TRBD1. The source material was PBMCs or T cells enriched from blood (not recorded which). DNA for the CDR3: TGCGCCAGCAGCCAAGGACAGGGTTTAACAAACACCATATATTTT. This encodes CASSQGQGLTNTIYF.